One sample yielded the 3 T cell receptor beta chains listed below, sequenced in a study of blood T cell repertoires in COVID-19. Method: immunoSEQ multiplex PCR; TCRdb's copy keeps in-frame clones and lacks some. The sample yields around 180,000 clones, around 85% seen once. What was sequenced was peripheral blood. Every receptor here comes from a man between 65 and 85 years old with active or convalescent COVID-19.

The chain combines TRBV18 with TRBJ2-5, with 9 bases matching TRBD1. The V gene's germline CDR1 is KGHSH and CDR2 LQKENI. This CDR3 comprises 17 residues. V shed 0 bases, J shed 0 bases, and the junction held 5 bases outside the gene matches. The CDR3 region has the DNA TGTGCCAGCTCACCACCGTTGGGACAGGGTAACCAAGAGACCCAGTACTTC. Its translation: CASSPPLGQGNQETQYF.

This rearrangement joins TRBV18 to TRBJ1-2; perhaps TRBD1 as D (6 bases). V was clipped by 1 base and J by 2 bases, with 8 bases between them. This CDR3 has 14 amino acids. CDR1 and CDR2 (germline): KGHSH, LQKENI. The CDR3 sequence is CASSPLQGNYGYTF. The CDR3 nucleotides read TGTGCCAGCTCACCACTTCAGGGGAACTATGGCTACACCTTC.

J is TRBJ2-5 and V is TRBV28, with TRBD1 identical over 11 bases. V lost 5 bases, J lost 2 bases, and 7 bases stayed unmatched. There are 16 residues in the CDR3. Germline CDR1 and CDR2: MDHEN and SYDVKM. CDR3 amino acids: CASSPWTGGDQETQYF. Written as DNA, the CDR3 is TGTGCCAGCAGTCCCTGGACAGGGGGCGATCAAGAGACCCAGTACTTC.